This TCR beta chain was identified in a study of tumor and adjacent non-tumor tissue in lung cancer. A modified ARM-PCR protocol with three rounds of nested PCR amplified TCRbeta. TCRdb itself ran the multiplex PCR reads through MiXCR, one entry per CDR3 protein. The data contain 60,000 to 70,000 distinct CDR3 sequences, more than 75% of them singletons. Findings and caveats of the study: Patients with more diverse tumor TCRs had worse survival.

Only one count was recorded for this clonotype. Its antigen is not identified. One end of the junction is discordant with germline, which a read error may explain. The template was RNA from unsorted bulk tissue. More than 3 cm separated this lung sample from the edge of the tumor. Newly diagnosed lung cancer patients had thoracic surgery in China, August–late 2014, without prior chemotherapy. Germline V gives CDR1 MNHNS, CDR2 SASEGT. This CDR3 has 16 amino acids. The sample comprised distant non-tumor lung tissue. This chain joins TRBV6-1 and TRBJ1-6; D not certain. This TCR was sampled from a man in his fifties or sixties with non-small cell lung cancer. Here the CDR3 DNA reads TGTGCCAGCTGTGAAACCCTCCCGGGCTATATTTCACCCCTCCACTTT. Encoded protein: CASCETLPGYISPLHF.